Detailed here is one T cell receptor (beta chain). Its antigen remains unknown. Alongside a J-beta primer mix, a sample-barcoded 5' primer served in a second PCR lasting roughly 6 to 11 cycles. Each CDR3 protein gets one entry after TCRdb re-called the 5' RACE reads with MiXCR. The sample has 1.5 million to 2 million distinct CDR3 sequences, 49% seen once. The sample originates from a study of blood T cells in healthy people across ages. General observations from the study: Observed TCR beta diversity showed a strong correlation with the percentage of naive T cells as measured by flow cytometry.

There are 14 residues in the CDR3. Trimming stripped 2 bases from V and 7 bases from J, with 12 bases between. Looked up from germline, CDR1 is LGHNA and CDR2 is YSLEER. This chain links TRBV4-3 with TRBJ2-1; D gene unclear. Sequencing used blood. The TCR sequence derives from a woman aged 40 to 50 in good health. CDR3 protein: CASSQRLLENEQFF. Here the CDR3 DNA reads TGCGCCAGCAGCCAACGGTTGCTTGAGAATGAGCAGTTCTTC.